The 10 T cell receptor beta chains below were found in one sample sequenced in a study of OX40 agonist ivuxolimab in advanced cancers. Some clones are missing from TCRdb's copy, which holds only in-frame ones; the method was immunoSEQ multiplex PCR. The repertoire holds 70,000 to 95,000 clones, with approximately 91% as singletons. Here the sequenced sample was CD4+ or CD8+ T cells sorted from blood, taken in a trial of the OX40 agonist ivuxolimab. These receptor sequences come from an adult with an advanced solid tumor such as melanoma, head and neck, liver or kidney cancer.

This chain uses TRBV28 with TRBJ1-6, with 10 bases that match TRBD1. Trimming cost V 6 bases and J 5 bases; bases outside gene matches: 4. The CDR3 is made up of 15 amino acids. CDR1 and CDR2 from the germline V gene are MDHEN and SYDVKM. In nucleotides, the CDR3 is TGTGCCAGCAGGCTGACAGGGGGCGATAATTCACCCCTCCACTTT. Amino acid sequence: CASRLTGGDNSPLHF.

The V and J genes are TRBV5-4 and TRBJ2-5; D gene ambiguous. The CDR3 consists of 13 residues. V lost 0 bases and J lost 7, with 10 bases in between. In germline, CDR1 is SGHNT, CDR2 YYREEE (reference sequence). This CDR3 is CASSLVEAGTQYF. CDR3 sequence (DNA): TGTGCCAGCAGCTTGGTTGAGGCCGGGACCCAGTACTTC.

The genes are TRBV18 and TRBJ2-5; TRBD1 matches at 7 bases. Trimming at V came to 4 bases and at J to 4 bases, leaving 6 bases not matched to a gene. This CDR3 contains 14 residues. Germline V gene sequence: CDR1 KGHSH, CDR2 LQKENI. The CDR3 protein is CASSLRQGAETQYF. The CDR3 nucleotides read TGTGCCAGCTCACTTAGACAGGGTGCAGAGACCCAGTACTTC.

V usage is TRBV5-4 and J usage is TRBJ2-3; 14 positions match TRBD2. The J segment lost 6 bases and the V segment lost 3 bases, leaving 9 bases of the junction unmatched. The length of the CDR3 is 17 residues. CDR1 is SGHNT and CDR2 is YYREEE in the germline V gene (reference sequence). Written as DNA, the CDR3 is TGTGCCAGCAGCTCCCGACTAGCGGGGGGGCCCGTCGATACGCAGTATTTT. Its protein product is CASSSRLAGGPVDTQYF.

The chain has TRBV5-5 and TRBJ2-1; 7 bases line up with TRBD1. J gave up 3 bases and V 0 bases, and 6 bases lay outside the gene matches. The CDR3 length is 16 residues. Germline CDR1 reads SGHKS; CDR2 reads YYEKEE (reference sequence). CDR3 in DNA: TGTGCCAGCAGCTTGGAGGGGACAGTAGGCTACAATGAGCAGTTCTTC. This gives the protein CASSLEGTVGYNEQFF.

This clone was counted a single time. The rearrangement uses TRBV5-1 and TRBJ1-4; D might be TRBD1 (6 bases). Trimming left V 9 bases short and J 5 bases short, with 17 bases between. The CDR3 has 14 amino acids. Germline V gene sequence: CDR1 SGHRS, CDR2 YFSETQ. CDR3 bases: TGCGCCATGGGGGGCCCGGGTGCAAATGAAAAACTGTTTTTT. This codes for CAMGGPGANEKLFF.

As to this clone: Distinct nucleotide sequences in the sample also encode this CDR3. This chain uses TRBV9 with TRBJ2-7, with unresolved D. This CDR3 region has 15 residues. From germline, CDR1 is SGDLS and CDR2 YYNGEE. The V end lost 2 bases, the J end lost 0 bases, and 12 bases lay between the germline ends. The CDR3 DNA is TGTGCCAGCAGCGTCGGCCTCGCCAGCTCCTACGAGCAGTACTTC. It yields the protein CASSVGLASSYEQYF.

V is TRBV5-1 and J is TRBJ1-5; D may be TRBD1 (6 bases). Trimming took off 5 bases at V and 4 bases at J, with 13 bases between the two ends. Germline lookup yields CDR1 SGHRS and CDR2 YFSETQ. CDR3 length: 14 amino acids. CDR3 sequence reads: CASSTGTLNQPQHF. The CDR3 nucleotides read TGCGCCAGCAGTACCGGGACACTTAATCAGCCCCAGCATTTT.

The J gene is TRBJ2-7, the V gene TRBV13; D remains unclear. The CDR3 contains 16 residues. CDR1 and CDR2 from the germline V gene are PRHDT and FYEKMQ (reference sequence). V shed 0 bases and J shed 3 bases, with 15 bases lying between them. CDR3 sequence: CASSLGGADRIYEQYF. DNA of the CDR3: TGTGCCAGCAGCTTAGGGGGCGCTGACCGAATCTACGAGCAGTACTTC.

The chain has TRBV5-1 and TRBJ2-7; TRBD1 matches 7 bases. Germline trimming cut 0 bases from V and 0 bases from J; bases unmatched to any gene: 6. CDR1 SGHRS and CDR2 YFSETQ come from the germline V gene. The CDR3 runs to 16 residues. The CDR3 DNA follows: TGCGCCAGCAGCTTGGGACAGGGATCCAGCTCCTACGAGCAGTACTTC. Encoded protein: CASSLGQGSSSYEQYF. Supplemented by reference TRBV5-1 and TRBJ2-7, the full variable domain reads KAGVTQTPRYLIKTRGQQVTLSCSPISGHRSVSWYQQTPGQGLQFLFEYFSETQRNKGNFPGRFSGRQFSNSRSEMNVSTLELGDSALYLCASSLGQGSSSYEQYFGPGTRLTVT.